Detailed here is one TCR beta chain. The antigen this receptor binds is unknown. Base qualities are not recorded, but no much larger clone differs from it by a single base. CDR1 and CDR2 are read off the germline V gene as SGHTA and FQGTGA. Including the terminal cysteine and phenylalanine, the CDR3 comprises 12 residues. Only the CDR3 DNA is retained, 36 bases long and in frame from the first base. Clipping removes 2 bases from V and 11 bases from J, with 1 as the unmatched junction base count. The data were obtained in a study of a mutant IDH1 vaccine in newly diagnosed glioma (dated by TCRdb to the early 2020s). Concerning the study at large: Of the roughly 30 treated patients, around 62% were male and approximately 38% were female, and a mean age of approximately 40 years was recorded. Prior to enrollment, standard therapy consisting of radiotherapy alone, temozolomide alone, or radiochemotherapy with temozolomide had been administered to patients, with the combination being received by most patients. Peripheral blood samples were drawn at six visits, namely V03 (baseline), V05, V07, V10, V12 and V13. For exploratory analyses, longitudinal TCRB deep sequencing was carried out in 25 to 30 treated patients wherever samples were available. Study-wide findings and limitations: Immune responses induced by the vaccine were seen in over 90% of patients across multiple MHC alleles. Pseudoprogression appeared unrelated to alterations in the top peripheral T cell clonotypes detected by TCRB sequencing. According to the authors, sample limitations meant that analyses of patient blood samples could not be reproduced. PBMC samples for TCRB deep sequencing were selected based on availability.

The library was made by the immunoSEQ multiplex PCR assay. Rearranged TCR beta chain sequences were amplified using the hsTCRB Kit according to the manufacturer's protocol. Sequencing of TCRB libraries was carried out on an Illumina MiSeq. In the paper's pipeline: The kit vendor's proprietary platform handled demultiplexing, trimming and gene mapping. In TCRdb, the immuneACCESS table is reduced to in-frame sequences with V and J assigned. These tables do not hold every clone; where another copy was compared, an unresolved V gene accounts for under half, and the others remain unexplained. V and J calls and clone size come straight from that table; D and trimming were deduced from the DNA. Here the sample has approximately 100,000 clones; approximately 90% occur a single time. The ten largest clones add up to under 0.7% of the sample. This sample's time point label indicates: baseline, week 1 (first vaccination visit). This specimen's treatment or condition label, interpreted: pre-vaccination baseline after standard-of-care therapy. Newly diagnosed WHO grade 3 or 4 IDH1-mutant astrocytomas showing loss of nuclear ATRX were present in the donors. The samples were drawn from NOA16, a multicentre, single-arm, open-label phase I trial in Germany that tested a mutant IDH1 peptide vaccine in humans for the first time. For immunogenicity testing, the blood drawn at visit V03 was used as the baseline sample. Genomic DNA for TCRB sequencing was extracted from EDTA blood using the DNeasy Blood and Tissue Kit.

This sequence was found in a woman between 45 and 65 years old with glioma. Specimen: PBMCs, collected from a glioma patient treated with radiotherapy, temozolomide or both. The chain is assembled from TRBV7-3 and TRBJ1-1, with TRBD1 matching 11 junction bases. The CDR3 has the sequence CASSLGQGAAFF. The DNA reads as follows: TGTGCCAGCAGCTTAGGACAGGGGGCGGCTTTCTTT.